This T cell receptor (beta chain) was identified in a study of monozygotic twins with inflammatory bowel disease. TCRdb re-called the 5' RACE reads and catalogs CDR3 proteins one per entry, DNA excluded. Here the sample table reports 310,000 or so distinct CDR3 sequences. The CDR3 has 21 residues. CDR1 is MNHEY and CDR2 is SVGEGT in the germline V gene. Study-wide results and caveats: Healthy twins showed more clonotype sharing with others than IBD patients, especially patients with disease activity.

Note on this clonotype: The antigen remains unidentified.

Sequences were obtained from blood. The TCR was taken from a human donor with ulcerative colitis or Crohn's disease, or a healthy co-twin of an affected twin (not recorded which). V and J are TRBV6-2 or TRBV6-3 and TRBJ2-6; TCRdb proposes TRBD1, but this gene call is untestable without DNA. This CDR3 reads CASTKLRTGRGMISGANVLTF.